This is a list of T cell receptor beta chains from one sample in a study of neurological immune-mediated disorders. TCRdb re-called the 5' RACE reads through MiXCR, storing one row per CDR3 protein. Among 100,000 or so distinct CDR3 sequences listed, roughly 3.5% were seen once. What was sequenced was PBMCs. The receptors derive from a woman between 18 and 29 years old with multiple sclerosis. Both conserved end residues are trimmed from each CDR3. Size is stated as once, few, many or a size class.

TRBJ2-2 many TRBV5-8 GTRQFANTGELF
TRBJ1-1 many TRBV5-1 ASSLELNTEAF
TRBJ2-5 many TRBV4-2 ASSQGDMATETQY
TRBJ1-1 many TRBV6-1 ASSENRAAKKHFEAF
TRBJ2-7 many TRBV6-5 ASSYRTSGRAHEQY
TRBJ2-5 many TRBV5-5 ASSDRGTQETQY
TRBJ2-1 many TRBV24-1 ATSELGSSSYNEQF
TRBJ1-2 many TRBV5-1 ASSTGMDYGYT
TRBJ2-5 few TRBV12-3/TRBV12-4 ASSRLKGTQY
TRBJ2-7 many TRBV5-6 ASSLVGGYEQY
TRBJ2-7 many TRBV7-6 ASSLGQDPYEQY
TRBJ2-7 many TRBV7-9 ASSLIRWTESYEQY
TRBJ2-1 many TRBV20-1 SAQTSGSYNEQF
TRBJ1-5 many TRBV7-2 ASSAASGDQPQH
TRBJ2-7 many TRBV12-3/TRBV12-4 ASSLSPRDGEQY
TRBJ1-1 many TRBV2 ASSDRMGRTEAF
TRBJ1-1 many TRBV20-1 SAASGTTEAF
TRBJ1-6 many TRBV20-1 SARIQGPNSPLH
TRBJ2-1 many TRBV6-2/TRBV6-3 ASSSLTSGGAGEQF
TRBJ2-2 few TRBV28 ASRPYPDRNTGELF
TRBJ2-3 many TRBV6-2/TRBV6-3 ASSLSKLTDTQY
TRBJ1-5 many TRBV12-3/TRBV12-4 ASSLNPGQAANQPQH
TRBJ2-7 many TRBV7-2 ASSFREGYEQY